A selection of T cell receptor beta chains follows, all from one sample in a study of T cells after yellow fever vaccination. TCRdb fed the 5' RACE reads into MiXCR, producing one record per CDR3 protein. The data hold around 360,000 distinct CDR3 sequences, with approximately 10% observed a single time. Sequencing was performed on PBMCs, taken on the day of the first yellow fever vaccination. The receptors come from a man aged 18 to 29 who received the YFV17D yellow fever vaccine. CDR3s include the opening cysteine and the closing phenylalanine or tryptophan. Each record gives: J gene, clone size, V gene, D gene, CDR3 DNA, CDR3 protein. D genes are given only for firm matches. Only some rows state a clone size, as once, few, many or a class for expanded clones.

j_gene: TRBJ1-4; abundance: few; v_gene: TRBV4-2; d_gene: .; CDR3nt: TGTGCCAGCAGCCAGTCCGGGACGGTCGATGAAAAACTGTTTTTT; CDR3aa: CASSQSGTVDEKLFF
j_gene: TRBJ2-5; abundance: .; v_gene: TRBV7-2; d_gene: .; CDR3nt: TGTGCCAGCAGCTCCTTAAGTTGGGAGACCCAGTACTTC; CDR3aa: CASSSLSWETQYF
j_gene: TRBJ1-6; abundance: few; v_gene: TRBV7-2; d_gene: .; CDR3nt: TGTGCCAGCAGCTTGTACTTGTCACCCCTCCACTTT; CDR3aa: CASSLYLSPLHF
j_gene: TRBJ1-6; abundance: .; v_gene: TRBV6-5; d_gene: .; CDR3nt: TGTGCCAGCAGTTCCTCCCGGCCAAGCTCCTATAATTCACCCCTCCACTTT; CDR3aa: CASSSSRPSSYNSPLHF
j_gene: TRBJ2-3; abundance: .; v_gene: TRBV18; d_gene: .; CDR3nt: TGTGCCAGCTCACCACCGGGTGGGCAAGATACGCAGTATTTT; CDR3aa: CASSPPGGQDTQYF
j_gene: TRBJ1-6; abundance: few; v_gene: TRBV4-1; d_gene: .; CDR3nt: TGCGCCAGCAGCCAGCGGCAGGGAGATAATTCACCCCTCCACTTT; CDR3aa: CASSQRQGDNSPLHF
j_gene: TRBJ2-2; abundance: few; v_gene: TRBV7-9; d_gene: TRBD1; CDR3nt: TGTGCCAGCAGCGCCCAGACAGGGCTCTCGGGGGAGCTGTTTTTT; CDR3aa: CASSAQTGLSGELFF
j_gene: TRBJ1-6; abundance: few; v_gene: TRBV6-5; d_gene: TRBD1; CDR3nt: TGTGCCAGCAGTCCCCAGGGGGCCCCCCTCCACTTT; CDR3aa: CASSPQGAPLHF
j_gene: TRBJ2-3; abundance: few; v_gene: TRBV24-1; d_gene: TRBD1; CDR3nt: TGTGCCACCAGTGATTTTAAGGGACAGGGGACGGATACGCAGTATTTT; CDR3aa: CATSDFKGQGTDTQYF
j_gene: TRBJ2-7; abundance: .; v_gene: TRBV12-3/TRBV12-4; d_gene: .; CDR3nt: TGTGCCAGCAGGCCCGGGACTCTACCCTACGAGCAGTACTTC; CDR3aa: CASRPGTLPYEQYF
j_gene: TRBJ2-2; abundance: many; v_gene: TRBV11-3; d_gene: .; CDR3nt: TGTGCCAGCAGCCATCGGGGGCGAGCGGGGAACACCGGGGAGCTGTTTTTT; CDR3aa: CASSHRGRAGNTGELFF
j_gene: TRBJ1-1; abundance: .; v_gene: TRBV27; d_gene: .; CDR3nt: TGTGCCAGCAGTCCACGCAGGGAGACCACTGAAGCTTTCTTT; CDR3aa: CASSPRRETTEAFF
j_gene: TRBJ2-3; abundance: .; v_gene: TRBV29-1; d_gene: .; CDR3nt: TGCAGCGCCGGGGTGAAACGGGATACGCAGTATTTT; CDR3aa: CSAGVKRDTQYF
j_gene: TRBJ2-6; abundance: .; v_gene: TRBV4-3; d_gene: .; CDR3nt: TGCGCCAGCAGCGCCAGTCTCGGGGCCAACGTCCTGACTTTC; CDR3aa: CASSASLGANVLTF
j_gene: TRBJ2-1; abundance: .; v_gene: TRBV7-2; d_gene: TRBD2; CDR3nt: TGTGCCAGCAGCAGTCTACCTGCGGGGGGGGGCAATGAGCAGTTCTTC; CDR3aa: CASSSLPAGGGNEQFF
j_gene: TRBJ2-5; abundance: .; v_gene: TRBV14; d_gene: .; CDR3nt: TGTGCCAGCAGCTACCATACAGGGCCCCAGACCCAGTACTTC; CDR3aa: CASSYHTGPQTQYF
j_gene: TRBJ1-4; abundance: .; v_gene: TRBV5-1; d_gene: TRBD1; CDR3nt: TGCGCCAGCAGCCCGGACGCAGGGGGCCTGGAAAAACTGTTTTTT; CDR3aa: CASSPDAGGLEKLFF
j_gene: TRBJ2-7; abundance: few; v_gene: TRBV3-1; d_gene: .; CDR3nt: TGTGCCAGCAGCCCCACGGCAGGGGGGGCCTACGAGCAGTACTTC; CDR3aa: CASSPTAGGAYEQYF
j_gene: TRBJ2-3; abundance: few; v_gene: TRBV5-4; d_gene: TRBD2; CDR3nt: TGTGCCAGCAGCTTGGAAACTAGCGGGACAGATACGCAGTATTTT; CDR3aa: CASSLETSGTDTQYF
j_gene: TRBJ1-1; abundance: few; v_gene: TRBV5-1; d_gene: .; CDR3nt: TGCGCCAGCAGCCTAAACGCCGGGTTCACTGAAGCTTTCTTT; CDR3aa: CASSLNAGFTEAFF
j_gene: TRBJ2-2; abundance: few; v_gene: TRBV7-2; d_gene: TRBD1; CDR3nt: TGTGCCAGCAGCTTACAGACAGGGGTCGGTCACGGGGAGCTGTTTTTT; CDR3aa: CASSLQTGVGHGELFF
j_gene: TRBJ2-1; abundance: .; v_gene: TRBV25-1; d_gene: TRBD2; CDR3nt: TGTGCCAGCACACCCGGGGGGGCAGGAACCTACAATGAGCAGTTCTTC; CDR3aa: CASTPGGAGTYNEQFF
j_gene: TRBJ1-1; abundance: .; v_gene: TRBV5-4; d_gene: .; CDR3nt: TGTGCCAGCAGCTTGGGACAGCCTCTTTACACTGAAGCTTTCTTT; CDR3aa: CASSLGQPLYTEAFF
j_gene: TRBJ2-3; abundance: few; v_gene: TRBV7-2; d_gene: .; CDR3nt: TGTGCCAGCAGCTGGCTGGGGGAGGCCGCAGATACGCAGTATTTT; CDR3aa: CASSWLGEAADTQYF
j_gene: TRBJ2-3; abundance: many; v_gene: TRBV14; d_gene: TRBD1; CDR3nt: TGTGCCAGCAGCCAACGGTTGGGACAGGGTAACCCAGATACGCAGTATTTT; CDR3aa: CASSQRLGQGNPDTQYF
j_gene: TRBJ1-2; abundance: few; v_gene: TRBV28; d_gene: .; CDR3nt: TGTGCCAGCAGTTTAAAAGGGGAAGAGTATGGCTACACCTTC; CDR3aa: CASSLKGEEYGYTF
j_gene: TRBJ1-2; abundance: .; v_gene: TRBV10-3; d_gene: .; CDR3nt: TGTGCCATCAGTGACCCGACAGCCCGAGCTAACTATGGCTACACCTTC; CDR3aa: CAISDPTARANYGYTF
j_gene: TRBJ1-6; abundance: .; v_gene: TRBV10-3; d_gene: TRBD1; CDR3nt: TGTGCCATCAGGAAAACAGGGGGCAGGAATTCACCCCTCCACTTT; CDR3aa: CAIRKTGGRNSPLHF
j_gene: TRBJ1-3; abundance: few; v_gene: TRBV5-5; d_gene: .; CDR3nt: TGTGCCAGCAGCTTCGGTTCAGGGGCCCTCTCTGGAAACACCATATATTTT; CDR3aa: CASSFGSGALSGNTIYF
j_gene: TRBJ1-2; abundance: few; v_gene: TRBV7-2; d_gene: TRBD1; CDR3nt: TGTGCCAGCAGCTTAGTGGTTATAGGACAGGGTCACGACTACACCTTC; CDR3aa: CASSLVVIGQGHDYTF
j_gene: TRBJ2-3; abundance: few; v_gene: TRBV20-1; d_gene: .; CDR3nt: TGCAGTGCTAGAGAGGCCGGGGGGCTAAGCACAGATACGCAGTATTTT; CDR3aa: CSAREAGGLSTDTQYF
j_gene: TRBJ1-2; abundance: once; v_gene: TRBV20-1; d_gene: .; CDR3nt: TGCAGTGCCGTTCCGGGGGGAACGGGCTACACCTTC; CDR3aa: CSAVPGGTGYTF
j_gene: TRBJ2-5; abundance: many; v_gene: TRBV6-6; d_gene: .; CDR3nt: TGTGCCAGCAGTTTGACAATCCAAGAGACCCAGTACTTC; CDR3aa: CASSLTIQETQYF
j_gene: TRBJ2-1; abundance: many; v_gene: TRBV12-3/TRBV12-4; d_gene: TRBD2; CDR3nt: TGTGCCAGCATCCTCCAAGGGCTAGCGGGTAACAATGAGCAGTTCTTC; CDR3aa: CASILQGLAGNNEQFF
j_gene: TRBJ1-3; abundance: .; v_gene: TRBV15; d_gene: .; CDR3nt: TGTGCCACCAGCACGATCTCGGGGGTAGCCGGAAACACCATATATTTT; CDR3aa: CATSTISGVAGNTIYF
j_gene: TRBJ1-2; abundance: .; v_gene: TRBV20-1; d_gene: .; CDR3nt: TGCAGTGCTAGAGACAGTCCCGACTATGGCTACACCTTC; CDR3aa: CSARDSPDYGYTF
j_gene: TRBJ1-5; abundance: .; v_gene: TRBV20-1; d_gene: TRBD1; CDR3nt: TGCAGTGCTCGCACGGACAGGGGGCGGTACACTCAGCCCCAGCATTTT; CDR3aa: CSARTDRGRYTQPQHF
j_gene: TRBJ2-1; abundance: many; v_gene: TRBV20-1; d_gene: TRBD1; CDR3nt: TGCAGTGCTGCGCGACAGGGAAACTACAATGAGCAGTTCTTC; CDR3aa: CSAARQGNYNEQFF
j_gene: TRBJ2-3; abundance: few; v_gene: TRBV5-4; d_gene: .; CDR3nt: TGTGCCAGCAGCTTGGAAAGCGCCATGGGCCCAGATACGCAGTATTTT; CDR3aa: CASSLESAMGPDTQYF
j_gene: TRBJ2-2; abundance: .; v_gene: TRBV10-3; d_gene: .; CDR3nt: TGTGCCATCAGTGGGGCGTCAACGAACACCGGGGAGCTGTTTTTT; CDR3aa: CAISGASTNTGELFF
j_gene: TRBJ2-7; abundance: many; v_gene: TRBV5-1; d_gene: .; CDR3nt: TGCGCCAGCAGCTTGGGCGACTACGAGCAGTACTTC; CDR3aa: CASSLGDYEQYF
j_gene: TRBJ1-1; abundance: many; v_gene: TRBV2; d_gene: .; CDR3nt: TGTGCCAGCAGTGAAGGGATGAACACTGAAGCTTTCTTT; CDR3aa: CASSEGMNTEAFF
j_gene: TRBJ2-2; abundance: .; v_gene: TRBV7-3; d_gene: .; CDR3nt: TGTGCCAGCAGCTTATACGGGGACAACACCGGGGAGCTGTTTTTT; CDR3aa: CASSLYGDNTGELFF
j_gene: TRBJ1-1; abundance: .; v_gene: TRBV5-1; d_gene: .; CDR3nt: TGCGCCAGCACCAACTACCAGGGCTCGAACACTGAAGCTTTCTTT; CDR3aa: CASTNYQGSNTEAFF
j_gene: TRBJ2-2; abundance: once; v_gene: TRBV6-1; d_gene: .; CDR3nt: TGTGCCAGCAGTCGAGGGGGGGAGAACACCGGGGAGCTGTTTTTT; CDR3aa: CASSRGGENTGELFF
j_gene: TRBJ2-1; abundance: few; v_gene: TRBV11-1; d_gene: .; CDR3nt: TGTGCCAGCAGCTCACGGGGTTCCACCCACGAAGGATCCTACAATGAGCAGTTCTTC; CDR3aa: CASSSRGSTHEGSYNEQFF
j_gene: TRBJ2-1; abundance: .; v_gene: TRBV20-1; d_gene: .; CDR3nt: TGCAGTGCCACTGAGACCGGGGGACAACCTTACAATGAGCAGTTCTTC; CDR3aa: CSATETGGQPYNEQFF
j_gene: TRBJ1-2; abundance: many; v_gene: TRBV7-3; d_gene: .; CDR3nt: TGTGCCAGCAGCCCGGACAGCAACTATGGCTACACCTTC; CDR3aa: CASSPDSNYGYTF
j_gene: TRBJ2-3; abundance: .; v_gene: TRBV18; d_gene: TRBD2; CDR3nt: TGTGCCAGCTCACGTAGGACTAGCGTAGATACGCAGTATTTT; CDR3aa: CASSRRTSVDTQYF
j_gene: TRBJ2-7; abundance: few; v_gene: TRBV7-2; d_gene: TRBD1; CDR3nt: TGTGCCAGCAGCACCGGGACAGGGGTTATCTACGAGCAGTACTTC; CDR3aa: CASSTGTGVIYEQYF
j_gene: TRBJ2-1; abundance: many; v_gene: TRBV29-1; d_gene: .; CDR3nt: TGCAGCGTTGAATTTAGCCGGGACATGTGGCATGAGCAGTTCTTC; CDR3aa: CSVEFSRDMWHEQFF
j_gene: TRBJ2-1; abundance: few; v_gene: TRBV9; d_gene: TRBD2; CDR3nt: TGTGCCAGCAGCCCTAGCGGGACTAGCGTTTATGAGCAGTTCTTC; CDR3aa: CASSPSGTSVYEQFF
j_gene: TRBJ2-7; abundance: .; v_gene: TRBV15; d_gene: TRBD1; CDR3nt: TGTGCCACCAGCAGCGACAGGGGCTACGAGCAGTACTTC; CDR3aa: CATSSDRGYEQYF
j_gene: TRBJ2-5; abundance: few; v_gene: TRBV3-1; d_gene: .; CDR3nt: TGTGCCAGCAGCCATCCGACCCTCTTCCAAGAGACCCAGTACTTC; CDR3aa: CASSHPTLFQETQYF
j_gene: TRBJ1-1; abundance: .; v_gene: TRBV7-9; d_gene: .; CDR3nt: TGTGCCAGCAGCTCCCGGGGGGGCGATTGGTCTGAAGCTTTCTTT; CDR3aa: CASSSRGGDWSEAFF
j_gene: TRBJ2-5; abundance: .; v_gene: TRBV5-5; d_gene: TRBD2; CDR3nt: TGTGCCAGCAGCCAAGGGAGCGGGGGGACGCAAGAGACCCAGTACTTC; CDR3aa: CASSQGSGGTQETQYF
j_gene: TRBJ2-7; abundance: few; v_gene: TRBV29-1; d_gene: TRBD2; CDR3nt: TGCAGCGCTGGGACTACCGGCTACGAGCAGTACTTC; CDR3aa: CSAGTTGYEQYF